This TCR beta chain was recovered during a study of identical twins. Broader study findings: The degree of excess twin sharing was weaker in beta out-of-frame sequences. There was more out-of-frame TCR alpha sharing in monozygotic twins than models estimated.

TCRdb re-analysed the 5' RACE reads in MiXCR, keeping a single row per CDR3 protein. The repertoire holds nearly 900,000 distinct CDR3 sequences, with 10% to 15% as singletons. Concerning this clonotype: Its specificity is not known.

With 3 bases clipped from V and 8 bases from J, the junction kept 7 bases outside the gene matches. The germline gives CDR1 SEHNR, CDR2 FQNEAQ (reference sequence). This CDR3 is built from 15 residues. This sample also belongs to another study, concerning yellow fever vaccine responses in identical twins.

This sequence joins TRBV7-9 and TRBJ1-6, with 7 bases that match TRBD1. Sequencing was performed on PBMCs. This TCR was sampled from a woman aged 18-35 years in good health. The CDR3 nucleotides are TGTGCCAGCAGCTTCACAGGGGATGCTTATTCACCCCTCCACTTT. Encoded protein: CASSFTGDAYSPLHF.